This TCR beta chain comes out of a study of blood T cell repertoires in COVID-19 (dated by TCRdb to about 2020). About the investigation overall: Collaborator samples came from the United States, Italy and Spain and covered acute and convalescent phases of COVID-19. The prospective study material was composed of cDNA or gDNA derived from T cells, B-cell-depleted T cells, or PBMCs. Deeply sampled blood TCRbeta repertoires from subjects exposed to, actively infected with, or recovered from COVID-19 were included in the dataset. The repertoires were made available in a free public database intended to serve as a resource for research on the immune response to SARS-CoV-2. The samples were drawn from the first 160 participants of the ongoing ImmuneRACE study and from 1,254 subjects provided by 6 global collaborators. Sample metadata almost always included a de-identified subject ID, COVID-19 status, age in years and sex. HLA class I and class II types, where available, came from metadata supplied by the sample provider rather than from assay-based typing. On the study overall, not on this receptor specifically: The quantity of clinical and demographic metadata differed by source and by participant and was supplied without curation.

Sequences SQVTM (CDR1) and ANQGSEA (CDR2) are obtained from the germline V gene. V is trimmed back by 4 bases and J by 3 bases, and the junction contains 8 bases that no gene match accounts for. The CDR3 covers 15 residues, taking in both the cysteine and the phenylalanine. Just CDR3 DNA is preserved here, 45 bases in frame from base 1. The collaborating institutions used their own protocols to collect whole blood in K2EDTA tubes. For TCRbeta analysis, collaborator samples were shipped as frozen whole blood, as isolated PBMCs, or as DNA extracted from either sample type. For this clone: This clone's antigen is unknown. The input lacks base qualities; no much larger clone sits a single base away.

The immunoSEQ Assay, a bias-controlled multiplex PCR, was used to amplify TCRbeta CDR3 regions from genomic DNA. Concerning the study's data processing: Nucleated cell counts per sample were estimated from amplification of reference gene primers within the assay. Sequence reads were collapsed and filtered to measure the absolute abundance of every unique TCRbeta CDR3 rearrangement. For each sample, productive Simpson clonality was calculated as the square root of Simpson's diversity index over productive rearrangements. TCRdb provides this immuneACCESS table in a form limited to in-frame rearrangements. Some clones are lacking; in checked studies, under half of them reflect an unresolved V gene, and why the rest are absent is not known. That table furnishes V, J and clone size, whereas the DNA furnished D and trimming. The sample yields some 400,000 clones; roughly 86% were counted once. The top ten constitute about 3% of the sample.

The clonotype comes from a human donor in a cohort sampled during active COVID-19. This chain is built from TRBV29-1 and TRBJ2-1; 8 central nucleotides agree with TRBD2. The specimen sequenced was peripheral blood. The CDR3 protein: CSVVPPSGLYNEQFF. The DNA sequence is given as TGCAGCGTTGTCCCCCCTAGCGGGCTCTACAATGAGCAGTTCTTC.